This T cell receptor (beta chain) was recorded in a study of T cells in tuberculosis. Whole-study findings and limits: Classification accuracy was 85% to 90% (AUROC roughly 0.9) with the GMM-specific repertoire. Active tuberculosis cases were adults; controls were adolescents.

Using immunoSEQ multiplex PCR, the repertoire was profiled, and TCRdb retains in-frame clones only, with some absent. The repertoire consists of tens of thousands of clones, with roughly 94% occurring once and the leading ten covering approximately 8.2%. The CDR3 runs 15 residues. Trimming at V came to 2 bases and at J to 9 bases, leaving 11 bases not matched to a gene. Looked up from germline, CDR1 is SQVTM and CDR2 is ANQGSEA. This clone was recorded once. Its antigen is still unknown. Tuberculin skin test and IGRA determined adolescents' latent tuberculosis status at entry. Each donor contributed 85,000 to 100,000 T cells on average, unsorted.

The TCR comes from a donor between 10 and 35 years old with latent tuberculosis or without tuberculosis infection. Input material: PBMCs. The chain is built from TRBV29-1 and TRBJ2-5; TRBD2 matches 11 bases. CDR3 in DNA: TGCAGCGTTGAAATTGGACTAGCGGGTGGGACGGCCCAGTACTTC. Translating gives CSVEIGLAGGTAQYF. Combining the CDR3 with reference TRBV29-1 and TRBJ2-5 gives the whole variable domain SAVISQKPSRDICQRGTSLTIQCQVDSQVTMMFWYRQQPGQSLTLIATANQGSEATYESGFVIDKFPISRPNLTFSTLTVSNMSPEDSSIYLCSVEIGLAGGTAQYFGPGTRLLVL.